These 21 T cell receptor beta chains share one sample of origin, sequenced in a study of blood T cell repertoires in COVID-19. Repertoires were generated with immunoSEQ multiplex PCR, while TCRdb's copy carries only in-frame clones and drops some. The repertoire includes roughly 100,000 clones, around 90% of them detected once, and approximately 3.5% sits in the top ten. Input material: peripheral blood. The receptors stem from a human donor in a cohort sampled during active COVID-19.

This clone was seen once. V and J are TRBV4-3 and TRBJ2-3, with TRBD2 matching 7 bases. The CDR3 has 16 amino acids. Trimming removed 0 bases from V and 4 bases from J; junction bases left unmatched: 7. Germline values: CDR1 LGHNA, CDR2 YSLEER. CDR3 protein: CASSQEFSGGADTQYF. DNA for the CDR3: TGCGCCAGCAGCCAAGAGTTTTCTGGGGGGGCAGATACGCAGTATTTT.

The J gene is TRBJ2-7, the V gene TRBV27; the D is unclear. The CDR3 is made up of 13 amino acids. The germline V gene encodes CDR1 MNHEY and CDR2 SMNVEV (reference sequence). Trimming stripped 1 base from V and 3 bases from J, with 7 bases between. The CDR3 nucleotides are TGTGCCAGCAGTTTATTAAACGGCTACGAGCAGTACTTC. Translating it yields CASSLLNGYEQYF.

This rearrangement joins TRBV10-3 to TRBJ2-1, with TRBD2 matching over 9 bases. V was clipped by 8 bases and J by 8 bases; unmatched bases: 7. Germline CDR1 and CDR2: ENHRY and SYGVKD. The CDR3 runs to 13 residues. This CDR3 is CAIGLAGTDEQFF. The CDR3 bases are TGTGCCATCGGGCTAGCGGGAACTGATGAGCAGTTCTTC.

This sequence joins TRBV19 and TRBJ1-2, with 9 nucleotides matching TRBD1. Trimming removed 3 bases from V and 1 base from J; junction bases left unmatched: 3. The CDR3 is made up of 15 amino acids. CDR1 is LNHDA, CDR2 SQIVND, per germline (reference sequence). This CDR3 is CASSMSGQGNYGYTF. The DNA of the CDR3 is TGTGCCAGTAGTATGTCGGGACAGGGTAACTATGGCTACACCTTC.

The J gene is TRBJ2-5, the V gene TRBV6-2 or TRBV6-3, with D maybe TRBD2 (7 bases). The CDR3 is made up of 14 amino acids. Germline V CDR1 and CDR2: MNHEY, SVGEGT. Trimming stripped 5 bases from V and 1 base from J, with 11 bases between. CDR3 nucleotide sequence: TGTGCCAGCAGTATCGGGGGGCCCCAAGAGACCCAGTACTTC. Its protein is CASSIGGPQETQYF.

In this sample, this clone turned up once. V usage is TRBV21-1 and J usage is TRBJ1-2; the table's D gene call, TRBD1, was not cross checked with the DNA. TRBV21-1 is flagged as a pseudogene. The CDR3 loop spans 14 amino acids. The DNA for the CDR3 is TGTGCCAGCAGCTCTCGGACAGGCACCTATGGCTACACCTTC. This sequence encodes CASSSRTGTYGYTF.

V is TRBV5-1 and J is TRBJ2-7; TRBD1 matches at 7 bases. The CDR3 spans 14 residues. The germline CDR1 and CDR2 sequences are SGHRS and YFSETQ. J lost 4 bases, V lost 3 bases, and 7 bases had no gene match. The CDR3 here is CASSSQGGRYEQYF. The CDR3 DNA sequence: TGCGCCAGCAGCTCCCAAGGGGGCCGGTACGAGCAGTACTTC.

This rearrangement joins TRBV5-1 to TRBJ2-1; possibly TRBD2 for D (6 bases). V shed 0 bases and J shed 2 bases, with 15 bases lying between them. The CDR3 loop spans 17 amino acids. Germline V gene lookup returns CDR1 SGHRS and CDR2 YFSETQ. CDR3 in amino acids: CASSLEVAGLAYNEQFF. Written as DNA, the CDR3 is TGCGCCAGCAGCTTGGAGGTGGCGGGGTTGGCCTACAATGAGCAGTTCTTC. The complete variable domain, with remaining parts taken from reference TRBV5-1 and TRBJ2-1, reads KAGVTQTPRYLIKTRGQQVTLSCSPISGHRSVSWYQQTPGQGLQFLFEYFSETQRNKGNFPGRFSGRQFSNSRSEMNVSTLELGDSALYLCASSLEVAGLAYNEQFFGPGTRLTVL.

As DNA, the CDR3 is TGTGCCAGCAGTTTAGACAGGGGCGGCAATCAGCCCCAGCATTTT. It encodes CASSLDRGGNQPQHF. The rearrangement links TRBV6-5 to TRBJ1-5, with 8 bases identical to TRBD1. Trimming cost V 4 bases and J 2 bases; bases outside gene matches: 4. Germline loops: CDR1 MNHEY, CDR2 SVGAGI. The CDR3 loop spans 15 amino acids.

The gene calls are TRBV10-3 and TRBJ2-2; 8 bases line up with TRBD1. V lost 6 bases, J lost 1 base, and 10 bases stayed unmatched. Per the germline V gene, CDR1 is ENHRY and CDR2 is SYGVKD. CDR3 length: 17 residues. This chain's CDR3 is CAISQDKDRVNTGELFF. The CDR3, as DNA: TGTGCCATCAGCCAAGACAAGGACAGGGTGAACACCGGGGAGCTGTTTTTT.

The chain has TRBV30 and TRBJ2-3, with D uncertain. The CDR3 covers 11 residues. Trimming took 3 bases from V and 4 from J, leaving 5 bases between them. CDR1 and CDR2 from the germline V gene are GTSNPN and SVGIG (reference sequence). CDR3 residues: CAWSSADTQYF. The CDR3 DNA reads TGTGCCTGGAGCTCAGCAGATACGCAGTATTTT.

The CDR3 bases are TGCAGCGTGCTGACAGGGGGAGGCCAGCCCCAGCATTTT. It is translated as CSVLTGGGQPQHF. V is TRBV29-1 and J is TRBJ1-5; 9 bases map to TRBD1. The CDR3 runs to 13 residues. Germline V gene lookup returns CDR1 SQVTM and CDR2 ANQGSEA. With 6 bases clipped from V and 7 bases from J, the junction kept 7 bases outside the gene matches.

The chain carries TRBV5-1 and TRBJ2-7, with 10 bases matching TRBD1. Germline V gene sequence: CDR1 SGHRS, CDR2 YFSETQ. This CDR3 has 15 residues. J gave up 3 bases and V 4 bases, and 7 bases lay outside the gene matches. Here the CDR3 DNA reads TGCGCCAGCAGCCCAGCGCGGACAGGGGGCTACGAGCAGTACTTC. Translating gives CASSPARTGGYEQYF.

The rearrangement joins TRBV4-3 to TRBJ2-7, with 12 positions matching TRBD2. The CDR3 contains 16 residues. The trim removed 3 bases at V and 0 bases at J, leaving 3 bases unmatched. Germline V gives CDR1 LGHNA, CDR2 YSLEER. The CDR3 DNA reads TGCGCCAGCAGCCAGGAACTAGCGGGAGGCTCCTACGAGCAGTACTTC. Translated, it gives CASSQELAGGSYEQYF.

The rearrangement uses TRBV6-6 and TRBJ1-6; 10 nucleotides line up with TRBD1. The V segment lost 5 bases and the J segment 10 bases; nucleotides outside the gene matches: 5. The germline V gene has CDR1 MNHNY and CDR2 SVGAGI (reference sequence). CDR3 length: 14 amino acids. The CDR3 spells CASSGGTGESPLHF. CDR3 coding DNA: TGTGCCAGCAGTGGTGGGACAGGGGAATCACCCCTCCACTTT.

This clone was picked up one time. The chain recombines TRBV6-6 with TRBJ1-3; the match to TRBD1 covers 7 bases. Looked up from germline, CDR1 is MNHNY and CDR2 is SVGAGI (reference sequence). The CDR3 length is 15 residues. V gave up 7 bases and J gave up 4 bases; unmatched junction bases: 10. CDR3 loop: CASITGQARGNTIYF. The CDR3 bases are TGTGCCAGCATAACCGGACAGGCGCGCGGAAACACCATATATTTT.

The chain is built from TRBV6-5 and TRBJ1-2, with 11 positions matching TRBD1. The trim removed 6 bases at V and 8 bases at J, leaving 8 bases unmatched. CDR3 length: 14 amino acids. Per the germline V gene, CDR1 is MNHEY and CDR2 is SVGAGI. In DNA form, the CDR3 reads TGTGCCAGCAGGCCGGGACAGGGGGACGGCGGCTACACCTTC. Protein sequence: CASRPGQGDGGYTF.

The chain links TRBV11-2 to TRBJ2-1; 7 bases are a match to TRBD2. Germline trimming cut 0 bases from V and 8 bases from J; bases unmatched to any gene: 1. From germline, CDR1 is SGHAT and CDR2 FQNNGV. This CDR3 is built from 13 residues. CDR3 DNA: TGTGCCAGCAGCTTAGATCGGGAGGATGAGCAGTTCTTC. Protein sequence: CASSLDREDEQFF. Based on the CDR3 plus reference TRBV11-2 and TRBJ2-1, the full variable domain is EAGVAQSPRYKIIEKRQSVAFWCNPISGHATLYWYQQILGQGPKLLIQFQNNGVVDDSQLPKDRFSAERLKGVDSTLKIQPAKLEDSAVYLCASSLDREDEQFFGPGTRLTVL.

This clone was recorded only once. The chain has TRBV5-6 and TRBJ1-3; tentatively, D is TRBD1 (6 bases). Germline CDR1 and CDR2: SGHDT and YYEEEE. The V end lost 0 bases, the J end lost 2 bases, and 12 bases lay between the germline ends. CDR3 length: 16 residues. CDR3 region: CASSLGGRGPGNTIYF. DNA for the CDR3: TGTGCCAGCAGCTTGGGGGGCAGGGGCCCTGGAAACACCATATATTTT. The full variable domain, its missing parts supplied by reference TRBV5-6 and TRBJ1-3, is DAGVTQSPTHLIKTRGQQVTLRCSPKSGHDTVSWYQQALGQGPQFIFQYYEEEERQRGNFPDRFSGHQFPNYSSELNVNALLLGDSALYLCASSLGGRGPGNTIYFGEGSWLTVV.

This chain joins TRBV7-8 and TRBJ2-7; 8 bases agree with TRBD1. After removal of 7 bases from V and 1 base from J, the junction contained 9 bases not matched to a gene. The germline gives CDR1 SGHVS, CDR2 FQNEAQ. The CDR3 totals 15 residues. This CDR3 is CASTPQDRASYEQYF. In DNA form, the CDR3 reads TGTGCCAGCACCCCGCAGGACAGGGCGTCCTACGAGCAGTACTTC.

This clone was counted a single time. The chain joins TRBV18 to TRBJ1-1; 9 nucleotides line up with TRBD1. Unmatched junction bases numbered 4, after V lost 0 bases and J lost 5 bases. The V gene's germline CDR1 is KGHSH and CDR2 LQKENI. The CDR3 is made up of 15 amino acids. The CDR3 sequence: CASSPPDRGKTEAFF. The CDR3 DNA reads as TGTGCCAGCTCACCACCCGACAGGGGGAAGACTGAAGCTTTCTTT.